The entry that follows covers one TCR beta chain sequence. V was clipped by 1 base and J by 0 bases, with 6 bases between them. Germline CDR1 is LGHNA and CDR2 is YSLEER. This CDR3 contains 14 residues. These data come from a study of CD8+ T cells in alopecia areata. RNA was extracted and reverse transcribed into cDNA as the sequencing template. TCRdb keeps only in-frame clones here, not all; method: immunoSEQ multiplex PCR. The sample has roughly 190,000 clones; 60% to 70% are singletons. Treatment here: oral pan-JAK inhibitor, 5-10 mg twice daily. This sequence originates from a human donor with alopecia areata. The V call is TRBV4-3, the J call TRBJ1-1; no definite D call. The sequenced sample was CD4+ T cells sorted from blood, obtained at week 4, from a patient treated with tofacitinib. The CDR3 sequence is CASSQGAVNTEAFF. The CDR3 DNA follows: TGCGCCAGCAGCCAAGGGGCAGTGAACACTGAAGCTTTCTTT.